Following are 23 T cell receptor beta chains from one sample sequenced in a study of T cell responses to AZD1222 COVID-19 vaccine. Using immunoSEQ multiplex PCR, the repertoire was profiled, and TCRdb retains in-frame clones only, with some absent. The data show 150,000 to 200,000 clones, about nine tenths seen once. Here the sequenced sample was peripheral blood, taken 28 days after the second AZD1222 dose. The receptor set was obtained from an adult who received the AZD1222 COVID-19 vaccine.

V usage is TRBV11-2 and J usage is TRBJ2-7; D ambiguous. The CDR3 has 15 amino acids. Germline V lookup: CDR1 SGHAT, CDR2 FQNNGV. V was clipped by 0 bases and J by 4 bases, with 13 bases between them. The CDR3 DNA follows: TGTGCCAGCAGCTTAGATTTTTATGGGCAGTACGAGCAGTACTTC. Translation: CASSLDFYGQYEQYF.

V gene TRBV10-1 combines with J gene TRBJ2-1, with no clear D. This CDR3 has 15 residues. With 6 bases removed from V and 10 bases from J, the gap between germline ends came to 22 bases. Germline loops: CDR1 WNHNN, CDR2 SYGVQD (reference sequence). The chain's CDR3 is CASRASGTPFGEQFF. The CDR3 DNA sequence: TGCGCCAGCAGAGCCTCCGGAACCCCTTTCGGGGAGCAGTTCTTC.

The chain has TRBV5-1 and TRBJ2-7; D perhaps matches TRBD1 (7 bases). V lost 4 bases, J lost 0 bases, and 14 bases lay in between. Germline lookup yields CDR1 SGHRS and CDR2 YFSETQ. The CDR3 contains 15 residues. The CDR3 reads CASSLGTAGSYEQYF. The CDR3 bases are TGCGCCAGCAGCCTCGGGACAGCGGGCTCCTACGAGCAGTACTTC.

The chain joins TRBV19 to TRBJ1-5; a weak D match, TRBD1 (5 bases). From germline, CDR1 is LNHDA and CDR2 SQIVND (reference sequence). V lost 7 bases and J 2 bases, leaving 15 bases between the germline ends. The length of the CDR3 is 15 residues. Here the CDR3 reads CASNIDSLGNQPQHF. In DNA form, the CDR3 reads TGTGCCAGTAACATAGACAGCCTGGGCAATCAGCCCCAGCATTTT.

The genes are TRBV5-4 and TRBJ1-6, with D perhaps matching TRBD1 (5 bases). Germline CDR1 reads SGHNT; CDR2 reads YYREEE (reference sequence). V lost 0 bases and J lost 0, with 13 bases in between. This CDR3 has 18 amino acids. The CDR3 sequence is CASSLAERQSSYNSPLHF. The CDR3 nucleotides are TGTGCCAGCAGCTTGGCCGAAAGACAGAGCTCCTATAATTCACCCCTCCACTTT.

Comment on this clone: Different DNA sequences within this sample yield the same CDR3. V usage is TRBV6-5 and J usage is TRBJ1-6, with 10 positions matching TRBD1. Per germline, CDR1 MNHEY and CDR2 SVGAGI. CDR3 size: 15 residues. V shed 0 bases and J 9 bases; nucleotides not matched to a gene: 2. The CDR3 DNA reads as TGTGCCAGCAGTTACTCCGGGACAGGGGTTTCACCCCTCCACTTT. This sequence encodes CASSYSGTGVSPLHF.

This clone has more than one count but fewer than ten. V is TRBV5-1 and J is TRBJ1-1; D gene uncertain. V was shortened by 3 bases and J by 2 bases, with 8 bases between the two germline ends. CDR1 is SGHRS and CDR2 is YFSETQ in the germline V gene. The CDR3 covers 13 residues. CDR3 nucleotide sequence: TGCGCCAGCAGCTATGGGGTAAACACTGAAGCTTTCTTT. The encoded protein is CASSYGVNTEAFF.

CDR3 DNA: TGTGCCAGCAGTTACCCGCCAACGTACGAGCAGTACTTC. Translated: CASSYPPTYEQYF. The chain uses TRBV6-2 or TRBV6-3 and TRBJ2-7; D unresolved. The ends were cut back, 2 bases at V and 4 bases at J, with 9 bases in the middle. The CDR3 spans 13 residues. Germline V CDR1 and CDR2: MNHEY, SVGEGT.

This rearrangement joins TRBV25-1 to TRBJ2-7; 8 bases align to TRBD2. The junction had 13 bases not matched to a gene; V was cut back by 6 bases and J by 0 bases. This CDR3 has 17 residues. Germline CDR1 and CDR2: MGHDK and SYGVNS. Here the CDR3 reads CASRKQLLAGFSYEQYF. CDR3 DNA: TGTGCCAGCAGGAAACAATTATTAGCGGGATTCTCCTACGAGCAGTACTTC.

This clone was observed a single time. The V gene is TRBV5-8, the J gene TRBJ1-3, with TRBD1 as a possible D gene (6 bases). V was trimmed by 4 bases and J by 0 bases, leaving 14 bases between them. From germline, CDR1 is SGHTS and CDR2 YDEGEE. The CDR3 contains 16 residues. The CDR3 spells CASSLTIQGSGNTIYF. The CDR3 DNA sequence: TGTGCCAGCAGCCTGACGATACAGGGCTCTGGAAACACCATATATTTT.

The chain carries TRBV5-1 and TRBJ1-2; possible D gene TRBD1, 5 bases. The germline gives CDR1 SGHRS, CDR2 YFSETQ. The CDR3 loop spans 17 amino acids. V was cut by 3 bases and J by 1 base, with 19 bases left in between. CDR3 loop: CASSWGGTTHSNYGYTF. In DNA form, the CDR3 reads TGCGCCAGCAGCTGGGGGGGTACAACCCACAGTAACTATGGCTACACCTTC.

This sequence joins TRBV5-1 and TRBJ2-1; D ambiguous. Germline-derived CDR1 and CDR2 are SGHRS and YFSETQ. CDR3 length: 14 residues. V was trimmed by 0 bases and J by 9 bases, leaving 13 bases between them. CDR3: CASSLAREATEQFF. DNA of the CDR3: TGCGCCAGCAGCTTGGCACGCGAGGCTACTGAGCAGTTCTTC.

The chain combines TRBV6-2 or TRBV6-3 with TRBJ2-3; D tentatively reads TRBD1 or TRBD2 (6 bases each). V dropped 6 bases and J dropped 13 bases, with 23 bases sitting between them. Germline V gene lookup returns CDR1 MNHEY and CDR2 SVGEGT. The CDR3 contains 14 residues. The CDR3 sequence is CASSPAGRGGLKYF. The CDR3 DNA reads TGTGCCAGCAGCCCCGCGGGACGAGGGGGGCTTAAGTATTTT.

The V and J genes are TRBV27 and TRBJ1-2, with D unresolved. The CDR3 has 14 amino acids. V was shortened by 6 bases and J by 4 bases, with 15 bases between the two germline ends. The germline V gene has CDR1 MNHEY and CDR2 SMNVEV (reference sequence). In nucleotides, the CDR3 is TGTGCCAGCAGATACCGGGAGAACCTCTATGGCTACACCTTC. It is translated as CASRYRENLYGYTF.

The CDR3 here is CASSPLKGGQGFDEQYF. CDR3 coding DNA: TGCGCCAGCAGCCCACTAAAAGGTGGACAGGGATTCGACGAGCAGTACTTC. The V and J genes are TRBV4-1 and TRBJ2-7, with 8 bases identical to TRBD1. From germline, CDR1 is MGHRA and CDR2 YSYEKL. Germline trimming cut 4 bases from V and 5 bases from J; bases unmatched to any gene: 16. The CDR3 totals 17 residues.

The J gene is TRBJ1-1, the V gene TRBV16; a possible D gene is TRBD1 (5 bases). Trimming stripped 0 bases from V and 4 bases from J, with 18 bases between. The CDR3 totals 17 residues. Germline CDR1 and CDR2: KGHSY and FQNENV. CDR3 DNA sequence: TGTGCCAGCAGCCAATCCTGGCTCTCCGGGGCGGTCACTGAAGCTTTCTTT. This encodes CASSQSWLSGAVTEAFF.

The chain links TRBV5-1 to TRBJ2-7, with 8 nucleotides matching TRBD2. Looked up from germline, CDR1 is SGHRS and CDR2 is YFSETQ. The CDR3 runs to 14 residues. The ends lost 5 bases at V and 2 bases at J; junction bases unmatched: 6. The DNA for the CDR3 is TGCGCCAGCAGATCAACTAGCGGTCCCTACGAGCAGTACTTC. It encodes CASRSTSGPYEQYF.

This chain joins TRBV28 and TRBJ1-5; no reliable D call. Germline loops: CDR1 MDHEN, CDR2 SYDVKM. The CDR3 runs 14 residues. Trimming took off 1 base at V and 0 bases at J, with 4 bases between the two ends. CDR3 protein: CASSLSSSNQPQHF. The CDR3 nucleotides read TGTGCCAGCAGTTTATCTAGTAGCAATCAGCCCCAGCATTTT. The variable domain in full, with the rest retrieved from reference TRBV28 and TRBJ1-5, is DVKVTQSSRYLVKRTGEKVFLECVQDMDHENMFWYRQDPGLGLRLIYFSYDVKMKEKGDIPEGYSVSREKKERFSLILESASTNQTSMYLCASSLSSSNQPQHFGDGTRLSIL.

The CDR3 DNA is TGTGCCACCAGTGATTTGGTTACGTATGGCTACACCTTC. It translates to CATSDLVTYGYTF. The rearrangement uses TRBV24-1 and TRBJ1-2; no firm D call. V was trimmed by 0 bases and J by 5 bases, leaving 6 bases between them. Germline CDR1 KGHDR, CDR2 SFDVKD. The CDR3 extends over 13 amino acids.

The V call is TRBV4-2, the J call TRBJ2-7, with 13 bases identical to TRBD2. Germline V gene sequence: CDR1 LGHNA, CDR2 YNFKEQ. The CDR3 is 20 residues long. J lost 7 bases, V lost 0 bases, and 18 bases had no gene match. CDR3 DNA: TGTGCCAGCAGCCAAGACGCCCAAACTAGCGGGAGGGCCTGGGGCCGGGAGCAGTACTTC. It yields the protein CASSQDAQTSGRAWGREQYF.

V gene TRBV9 combines with J gene TRBJ1-2; D gene ambiguous. There are 12 residues in the CDR3. Germline CDR1 reads SGDLS; CDR2 reads YYNGEE. The V end was cut by 0 bases, the J end by 7 bases, with 7 bases between. The CDR3 is CASSVEGSGYTF. In DNA form, the CDR3 reads TGTGCCAGCAGCGTAGAAGGGAGTGGCTACACCTTC.

This chain connects TRBV7-6 to TRBJ1-4, with D maybe TRBD1 (6 bases). CDR3 length equals 19 residues. The germline V and J ends were trimmed by 1 base and 1 base, with 19 bases remaining between them. The germline V gene encodes CDR1 SGHVS and CDR2 FNYEAQ. For the CDR3, the DNA is TGTGCCAGCAGCTTAGACTCCCGTGGGGGCGGGGGAACTAATGAAAAACTGTTTTTT. It is translated as CASSLDSRGGGGTNEKLFF.

The CDR3 nucleotides are TGCAGTGCTAGACCCGCCCGCGGCTACACCTTC. As protein: CSARPARGYTF. This chain uses TRBV20-1 with TRBJ1-2; D is ambiguous. Looked up from germline, CDR1 is DFQATT and CDR2 is SNEGSKA (reference sequence). This CDR3 has 11 amino acids. The ends were cut back, 2 bases at V and 8 bases at J, with 9 bases in the middle.